This T cell receptor (beta chain) was obtained from a study of T cells in Graves' hyperthyroidism and ophthalmopathy. RNA transcripts were the template for amplifying TCR beta CDR3 regions. HTBI primers were employed in a first-round RT-PCR of the TCR CDR3. TCRdb reprocessed the multiplex PCR reads with MiXCR, giving one entry per CDR3 protein. Counted here are 300,000 to 400,000 distinct CDR3 sequences, approximately 14% occurring once; the ten biggest clones make up around 25%. Uncontrolled infection, other autoimmune disease, pregnancy or lactation excluded patients. Each 10 ml fresh peripheral blood draw supplied the PBMCs. The CDR3 sequence is 15 residues long. V lost 5 bases, J lost 4 bases, and 8 bases stayed unmatched. CDR1 and CDR2 from the germline V gene are SEHNR and FQNEAQ (reference sequence).

Specimen: blood. V and J are TRBV7-9 and TRBJ2-5; 9 nucleotides line up with TRBD2. This TCR came from a woman aged 25 to 45 with Graves' hyperthyroidism. CDR3 sequence: CASSTVAGAIETQYF. CDR3 bases: TGTGCCAGCAGCACCGTAGCGGGAGCTATAGAGACCCAGTACTTC.